The 13 T cell receptor beta chains below come from one sample, sequenced in a study of T-cell reconstitution after alpha-beta-depleted transplantation in children. Unique molecular identifiers were used to barcode this TCRbeta library. MiXCR, applied by TCRdb to the PCR reads, yields one record per CDR3 protein. Found here are fewer than 700,000 distinct CDR3 sequences, about an eighth of them singletons; the top ten hold 2.2%. This specimen consisted of PBMCs, mostly from graft donor cells, obtained 360 days after TCRalphabeta/CD19-depleted stem cell transplant. Every receptor here comes from a male patient between 10 and 17 years old who had a stem cell transplant for acute myeloid leukemia, so the T cells may come from the graft donor.

In the case of this clonotype: Relative to the germline gene, one junction end is altered; a read error may explain this. The chain is built from TRBV6-6 and TRBJ2-7; D tentatively reads TRBD1 or TRBD2 (6 bases each). Germline CDR1 is MNHNY and CDR2 is SVGAGI (reference sequence). This CDR3 contains 13 residues. The CDR3 spells CASTRLGGYERYF. DNA for the CDR3: TGTGCCAGCACTCGTTTGGGGGGCTACGAGCGGTACTTC.

The genes are TRBV28 and TRBJ2-5; TRBD1 matches at 9 bases. Unmatched junction bases numbered 4, after V lost 7 bases and J lost 1 base. CDR1 and CDR2 from the germline V gene are MDHEN and SYDVKM. The CDR3 length is 14 residues. CDR3 DNA sequence: TGTGCCAGCAACTTGACAGGGGGCCAAGAGACCCAGTACTTC. Translation gives CASNLTGGQETQYF.

The chain recombines TRBV6-1 with TRBJ1-2, with a weak D call TRBD1 (6 bases). Deletions cut 8 bases from V and 7 bases from J, with 17 bases between. This CDR3 contains 13 residues. Per the germline V gene, CDR1 is MNHNS and CDR2 is SASEGT. The CDR3, as DNA: TGTGCCAGCTCAAAGGGGGTTTTCGGTGGCTACACCTTC. Translated, it gives CASSKGVFGGYTF.

The chain recombines TRBV19 with TRBJ2-4, with D possibly matching TRBD2 (5 bases). Germline loops: CDR1 LNHDA, CDR2 SQIVND (reference sequence). The ends were cut back, 8 bases at V and 0 bases at J, with 20 bases in the middle. This CDR3 is 17 amino acids long. CDR3 amino acids: CASCPESGTLAKNIQYF. CDR3 DNA sequence: TGTGCCAGTTGCCCCGAAAGCGGCACTTTAGCCAAAAACATTCAGTACTTC.

This chain joins TRBV18 and TRBJ2-1; no firm D call. V was clipped by 3 bases and J by 5 bases, with 14 bases between them. This CDR3 has 15 residues. Germline V gene data show CDR1 as KGHSH and CDR2 as LQKENI. The chain's CDR3 is CASSPRPLPHNEQFF. The CDR3 DNA sequence: TGTGCCAGCTCACCCCGGCCCCTGCCTCACAATGAGCAGTTCTTC. The variable domain in full, completed from reference TRBV18 and TRBJ2-1, reads NAGVMQNPRHLVRRRGQEARLRCSPMKGHSHVYWYRQLPEEGLKFMVYLQKENIIDESGMPKERFSAEFPKEGPSILRIQQVVRGDSAAYFCASSPRPLPHNEQFFGPGTRLTVL.

There are a few counts of this clonotype. V and J are TRBV7-8 and TRBJ2-5; 7 bases are a match to TRBD2. Per the germline V gene, CDR1 is SGHVS and CDR2 is FQNEAQ. V was pared by 4 bases and J by 7 bases, with 9 bases of the junction left unmatched. The length of the CDR3 is 14 residues. The CDR3 here is CASSSSAGMGTQYF. In DNA, the CDR3 is TGTGCCAGCAGCTCCTCAGCGGGGATGGGGACCCAGTACTTC. The entire variable domain, with the rest obtained from reference TRBV7-8 and TRBJ2-5, is as follows: GAGVSQSPRYKVAKRGQDVALRCDPISGHVSLFWYQQALGQGPEFLTYFQNEAQLDKSGLPSDRFFAERPEGSVSTLKIQRTQQEDSAVYLCASSSSAGMGTQYFGPGTRLLVL.

There are many counts of this clonotype. The chain employs TRBV28 and TRBJ2-7; 7 bases fit TRBD1. This CDR3 is built from 14 residues. CDR1 MDHEN and CDR2 SYDVKM come from the germline V gene. J lost 5 bases, V lost 5 bases, and 9 bases had no gene match. Written as DNA, the CDR3 is TGTGCCAGCAGTCCGGACAGGTTGAGGGACGAGCAGTACTTC. Its translation: CASSPDRLRDEQYF.

This clonotype has just a few counts. The chain couples TRBV27 to TRBJ2-7; D not resolved. V lost 10 bases to trimming and J lost 5 bases, with 12 bases between them. The CDR3 covers 11 residues. CDR1 is MNHEY, CDR2 SMNVEV, per germline (reference sequence). CDR3 sequence reads: CATSNGNEQYF. The DNA of the CDR3 is TGTGCCACATCGAACGGAAACGAGCAGTACTTC.

This clonotype has a count of ten or more. The V and J genes are TRBV18 and TRBJ2-3; D is perhaps TRBD2 (6 bases). The length of the CDR3 is 14 residues. From germline, CDR1 is KGHSH and CDR2 LQKENI. Between the trimmed V and J ends, which lost 3 bases and 1 base, there was a span of 8 bases. Here the CDR3 DNA reads TGTGCCAGCTCACCGACTAGTGGCACAGATACGCAGTATTTT. As protein: CASSPTSGTDTQYF.

The CDR3 protein is CASSYHRTGGVQTEAFF. DNA of the CDR3: TGTGCCAGCAGTTACCACCGGACAGGGGGAGTACAAACTGAAGCTTTCTTT. V is TRBV6-5 and J is TRBJ1-1; TRBD1 agrees at 10 bases. This CDR3 is 17 amino acids long. V dropped 2 bases and J dropped 5; count of bases not matched to a gene: 11. Germline values: CDR1 MNHEY, CDR2 SVGAGI.

The CDR3, as DNA: TGTGCCAGCAGCGAGGGGGGGGGACAGGGAACTACCTACAATGAGCAGTTCTTC. Encoded protein: CASSEGGGQGTTYNEQFF. The chain is built from TRBV9 and TRBJ2-1, with 9 bases aligning to TRBD1. This CDR3 is 18 amino acids long. V trimming: 3 bases; J trimming: 2 bases; junction bases outside the gene matches: 12. Germline assignment: CDR1 SGDLS and CDR2 YYNGEE.

At least ten counts were recorded for this clonotype. CDR3 sequence reads: CASSLTGTGVTDTQYF. CDR3 nucleotides: TGTGCCAGCAGCTTAACCGGGACAGGGGTTACAGATACGCAGTATTTT. The V and J genes are TRBV7-3 and TRBJ2-3, with TRBD1 identical over 10 bases. The junction had 3 bases not matched to a gene; V was cut back by 0 bases and J by 3 bases. CDR3 size: 16 residues. Germline CDR1 reads SGHTA; CDR2 reads FQGTGA. The variable domain in full, completed from reference TRBV7-3 and TRBJ2-3, reads GAGVSQTPSNKVTEKGKYVELRCDPISGHTALYWYRQSLGQGPEFLIYFQGTGAADDSGLPNDRFFAVRPEGSVSTLKIQRTERGDSAVYLCASSLTGTGVTDTQYFGPGTRLTVL.

This clonotype was recorded a few times. The CDR3 region is CASSYAADRERDGYTF. In DNA, the CDR3 is TGTGCCAGCAGCTACGCCGCCGACAGAGAAAGGGATGGCTACACCTTC. The genes are TRBV6-5 and TRBJ1-2, with D possibly TRBD1 on 5 matching bases. CDR3 size: 16 residues. V lost 6 bases, J lost 6 bases, and 23 bases lay in between. Germline CDR1 MNHEY, CDR2 SVGAGI.